Listed below are T cell receptor beta chains from one sample, sequenced in a study of blood T cell repertoires in COVID-19. This table comes from immunoSEQ multiplex PCR, and its TCRdb copy is limited to in-frame clones, with some not included. The table lists some 380,000 clones, nearly 90% of them singletons. Sequences were obtained from PBMCs or T cells enriched from blood (not recorded which). The origin of the receptors is a woman in her thirties or forties with acute COVID-19. Each CDR3 is given with its conserved first and last residue. The D gene is left open where the match is weak. Rows may omit the clone size; those that give it use once, few, many or a size class.

v_gene	d_gene	abundance	j_gene	CDR3nt	CDR3aa
TRBV4-1	TRBD1	-	TRBJ1-6	TGCGCCAGCAGCCAAGATCGGACAGGGAATTCACCCCTCCACTTT	CASSQDRTGNSPLHF
TRBV2	-	-	TRBJ2-3	TGTGCCGGAGAGCGCACAGATACGCAGTATTTT	CAGERTDTQYF
TRBV30	-	-	TRBJ1-2	TGTGCCTGGAGTAGCAGGGCGTTCGGGGGCTACACCTTC	CAWSSRAFGGYTF
TRBV2	TRBD1	-	TRBJ1-5	TGTGCCAGCAGTCAGGACAGGGGAGGCGGACAGCCCCAGCATTTT	CASSQDRGGGQPQHF
TRBV7-9	-	-	TRBJ1-5	TGTGCCAGCAGTCCTGGACAGTATCAGCCCCAGCATTTT	CASSPGQYQPQHF
TRBV9	TRBD1	-	TRBJ2-6	TGTGCCAGCACCTACGGGACAGCATACTCTGGGGCCAACGTCCTGACTTTC	CASTYGTAYSGANVLTF
TRBV29-1	TRBD2	-	TRBJ2-1	TGCAGCGTCAGGACTAGCGGGTTTTTTTCCTACAATGAGCAGTTCTTC	CSVRTSGFFSYNEQFF
TRBV19	TRBD2	-	TRBJ2-1	TGTGCCAGTAGTCCGGGCGGGGGGGTCTATGAGCAGTTCTTC	CASSPGGGVYEQFF
TRBV7-8	-	-	TRBJ1-1	TGTGCCAGCAGCAGAGGGACACAGAACACTGAAGCTTTCTTT	CASSRGTQNTEAFF
TRBV10-3	TRBD1	-	TRBJ1-3	TGTGCCATCAGTGAAGGCAGGGGGATCGGAAACACCATATATTTT	CAISEGRGIGNTIYF
TRBV30	-	-	TRBJ1-1	TGTGCCTGGAATCAACAGGCGAACACTGAAGCTTTCTTT	CAWNQQANTEAFF
TRBV15	-	once	TRBJ1-1	TGTGCCACCAGCACAACCACTCGCGGAAGGAACACTGAAGCTTTCTTT	CATSTTTRGRNTEAFF
TRBV19	TRBD1	-	TRBJ2-7	TGTGCCAGTAGTATGACAGGGAGCGAGCAGTACTTC	CASSMTGSEQYF
TRBV29-1	TRBD2	-	TRBJ2-7	TGCAGCGCTGGGACTAGCGGGGGGTGGGAGCAGTACTTC	CSAGTSGGWEQYF
TRBV2	-	-	TRBJ1-5	TGTGCCAGCAGTCCGCGAGCGGGTTACAATCAGCCCCAGCATTTT	CASSPRAGYNQPQHF
TRBV4-2	-	-	TRBJ1-1	TGTGCCAGCAGCCAAGATTTACCAGGGAAGAGCACTGAAGCTTTCTTT	CASSQDLPGKSTEAFF
TRBV5-1	TRBD1	-	TRBJ1-6	TGCGCCAGCAGCTCAGGGACAGGGGACAATTCACCCCTCCACTTT	CASSSGTGDNSPLHF
TRBV7-9	-	-	TRBJ1-1	TGTGCCAGCAGCTTAGTCCAGTTCACTGAAGCTTTCTTT	CASSLVQFTEAFF
TRBV5-6	-	-	TRBJ1-3	TGTGCCAGCAGCTTGGTAGGGGCCGCTGGAAACACCATATATTTT	CASSLVGAAGNTIYF
TRBV6-1	-	few	TRBJ1-5	TGTGCCAGCAGTGAAGCCGGAGGCAGCAATCAGCCCCAGCATTTT	CASSEAGGSNQPQHF
TRBV19	-	-	TRBJ1-5	TGTGCCAGTAGGACAGTAGGGTTTAATCAGCCCCAGCATTTT	CASRTVGFNQPQHF
TRBV2	TRBD2	-	TRBJ2-3	TGTGCCAGCAGCGTGGCTAGCGGGGGGGACACAGATACGCAGTATTTT	CASSVASGGDTDTQYF
TRBV2	-	-	TRBJ1-3	TGTGCCAGCAGTGAAGGGGGGGGCTTTGGAAACACCATATATTTT	CASSEGGGFGNTIYF
TRBV5-6	-	few	TRBJ2-7	TGTGCCAGCAGCTCGATCGGGGTTTACGAGCAGTACTTC	CASSSIGVYEQYF
TRBV3-1/TRBV3-2	-	-	TRBJ1-1	TGTGCCAGCAGCCAAGATACTGTGGCGGGGAAAGCTTTCTTT	CASSQDTVAGKAFF
TRBV27	TRBD1	-	TRBJ1-2	TGTGCCAGCAGTTTCACTCTGATGACAGGGGGATACTATGGCTACACCTTC	CASSFTLMTGGYYGYTF
TRBV6-5	-	few	TRBJ1-3	TGTGCCAGCACAGGGGTGACAGAAGGAAACACCATATATTTT	CASTGVTEGNTIYF
TRBV5-1	-	once	TRBJ1-2	TGCGCCAGCAGCTTGGGAGGACGGAGGGGAAGCTATGGCTACACCTTC	CASSLGGRRGSYGYTF
TRBV5-4	-	-	TRBJ2-3	TGTGCCAGCAGCTTACCACAGGGCGCAGATACGCAGTATTTT	CASSLPQGADTQYF
TRBV11-3	TRBD1	-	TRBJ2-7	TGTGCCAGCAGCTTGGGGCGGGACAGGGCCTACGAGCAGTACTTC	CASSLGRDRAYEQYF
TRBV6-5	TRBD1	-	TRBJ1-1	TGTGCCAGCAGTCACAGGGGCAACCTCAACACTGAAGCTTTCTTT	CASSHRGNLNTEAFF
TRBV15	TRBD1	-	TRBJ1-2	TGTGCCACCAGCAGATCGAGGGGACAGTCGGGCGGCTACACCTTC	CATSRSRGQSGGYTF
TRBV3-1/TRBV3-2	-	-	TRBJ1-6	TGTGCCAGCAGCCCGAAAGGGGCTTATAATTCACCCCTCCACTTT	CASSPKGAYNSPLHF
TRBV10-2	-	-	TRBJ1-6	TGCGCCAGCAGTAGAGGCGGGGGAAATTCACCCCTCCACTTT	CASSRGGGNSPLHF
TRBV5-6	-	-	TRBJ1-1	TGTGCCAGCAGCTTGGACATACATATGAACACTGAAGCTTTCTTT	CASSLDIHMNTEAFF
TRBV10-3	TRBD2	-	TRBJ2-3	TGTGCCATCAGTATGGGACTAGCGGAAGCAGATACGCAGTATTTT	CAISMGLAEADTQYF
TRBV7-9	-	-	TRBJ2-7	TGTGCCAGCAGCTCGACGGGGGTCGAGCAGTACTTC	CASSSTGVEQYF
TRBV4-2	TRBD1	-	TRBJ1-3	TGTGCCAGCAGCCAAGCTGGACAGGGTGAGCACACCATATATTTT	CASSQAGQGEHTIYF
TRBV7-6	-	-	TRBJ1-1	TGTGCCAGCAGCTTAGTTCAGTCGAACACTGAAGCTTTCTTT	CASSLVQSNTEAFF
TRBV12-3/TRBV12-4	-	-	TRBJ1-1	TGTGCCACCTCGGATAGCATGAACACTGAAGCTTTCTTT	CATSDSMNTEAFF
TRBV6-5	TRBD1	-	TRBJ1-1	TGTGCCAGCACCGAATCGACAGGGGTGGCTTTCTTT	CASTESTGVAFF
TRBV23-1	TRBD1	few	TRBJ1-2	TGCGCCAGCAGTCAAACGCCCTTACAGGGGTACTATGGCTACACCTTC	CASSQTPLQGYYGYTF
TRBV12-3/TRBV12-4	-	-	TRBJ1-1	TGTGCCAGCAGCCCCGCGGGGACTGAAGCTTTCTTT	CASSPAGTEAFF
TRBV20-1	TRBD1	-	TRBJ1-1	TGCAGTGCAGCAGGGGGCGCTGAAGCTTTCTTT	CSAAGGAEAFF
TRBV7-2	-	-	TRBJ2-3	TGTGCCAGCAGCTTAAGGGAGGACCGCCGGGATACGCAGTATTTT	CASSLREDRRDTQYF
TRBV6-5	-	-	TRBJ2-2	TGTGCCAGCAGCCAAGACAGGAACACCGGGGAGCTGTTTTTT	CASSQDRNTGELFF
TRBV6-5	-	once	TRBJ1-2	TGTGCCAGCGCGTTGGGATGGGGGCTCTATGGCTACACCTTC	CASALGWGLYGYTF
TRBV11-2	-	-	TRBJ2-1	TGTGCCAGCAGCTTATCAGGGTACTCCTACAATGAGCAGTTCTTC	CASSLSGYSYNEQFF
TRBV5-1	TRBD1	-	TRBJ1-6	TGCGCCAGCAGCTTGGTCTTTGGACAGGGGGACGAATGGAATTCACCCCTCCACTTT	CASSLVFGQGDEWNSPLHF
TRBV24-1	-	-	TRBJ1-1	TGTGCCACCAGTGATGGTCGGAAGGGGCAGAACACTGAAGCTTTCTTT	CATSDGRKGQNTEAFF
TRBV5-1	TRBD1	few	TRBJ2-5	TGCGCCAGCAGCGCCACAGGGGGTCAAGAGACCCAGTACTTC	CASSATGGQETQYF
TRBV27	-	-	TRBJ1-6	TGTGCCAGCAGTAGGACAGCATATAATTCACCCCTCCACTTT	CASSRTAYNSPLHF
TRBV7-9	TRBD1	-	TRBJ2-5	TGTGCCAGCAGCTCCCGAGGGACAGGGAGAGAGACCCAGTACTTC	CASSSRGTGRETQYF
TRBV7-2	TRBD2	-	TRBJ2-5	TGTGCCAGCAGCTTAGATCGCCTAGCGGGGGGTAGGGAGACCCAGTACTTC	CASSLDRLAGGRETQYF
TRBV9	TRBD1	-	TRBJ1-3	TGTGCCAGCAGCGGGACAGGGGATGGAAACACCATATATTTT	CASSGTGDGNTIYF
TRBV4-1	-	-	TRBJ1-4	TGCGCCAGCAGCCAAGGCATACAGGGAGCTAATGAAAAACTGTTTTTT	CASSQGIQGANEKLFF
TRBV7-2	TRBD1	-	TRBJ1-2	TGTGCCAGCAGCTTTCCGGGACAGGGATTTGAGGGAAGGGGCTACACCTTC	CASSFPGQGFEGRGYTF
TRBV27	TRBD1	-	TRBJ2-5	TGTGCCAGCAGTTTTGCGACAGGGGGCTCGGAGACCCAGTACTTC	CASSFATGGSETQYF
TRBV11-3	-	-	TRBJ2-7	TGTGCCAGCAGCTTAGGTGCGGGTTACGAGCAGTACTTC	CASSLGAGYEQYF
TRBV7-8	-	-	TRBJ1-1	TGTGCCAGCAGCCACGAAGCCAGGGGAGTGATGAACACTGAAGCTTTCTTT	CASSHEARGVMNTEAFF